This entry features one T cell receptor beta chain sequence. The entry originates in a study of CD8+CD57+ T cells in acquired aplastic anemia. For sequencing, patients were chosen who had shown expansion of CD8+CD57+ cells by flow cytometry. The V end was cut by 4 bases, the J end by 12 bases, with 13 bases between. In germline, CDR1 is SGHDN, CDR2 FVKESK. This CDR3 has 13 amino acids. Genomic DNA provided the template from which TCR beta VDJ and CDR3 profiles were obtained. TCRdb re-derived calls from the reads in MiXCR, one entry per CDR3 protein. The sample includes 150,000 or so distinct CDR3 sequences, 40% to 60% of them seen just once.

Sample: sorted CD4+, CD8+, or CD8+CD57+ T cells (not recorded which) from PBMCs. This chain uses TRBV14 with TRBJ1-6; D uncertain. The clonotype comes from a human donor with aplastic anemia. CDR3 loop: CASSLVGGGPLHF. As DNA, the CDR3 is TGTGCCAGCAGCCTTGTTGGAGGAGGACCCCTCCACTTT.